The 19 T cell receptor beta chains below come from one sample, sequenced in a study of control samples from healthy donors and cancer patients. Assay: immunoSEQ multiplex PCR; the TCRdb copy retains only in-frame clones and omits some. In the table there are some 90,000 clones, roughly nine tenths of which are singletons. The specimen was blood. All receptors come from a woman aged 55-70 years in good health.

The chain recombines TRBV24-1 with TRBJ2-1; TRBD1 aligns across 12 bases. Germline V CDR1 and CDR2: KGHDR, SFDVKD. The V and J ends lost 5 bases and 6 bases, in that order; junction bases with no gene match: 4. There are 15 residues in the CDR3. CDR3 amino acids: CATSVGTGGFNEQFF. The CDR3 nucleotides are TGTGCCACCAGTGTCGGGACAGGGGGCTTCAATGAGCAGTTCTTC.

J is TRBJ1-3 and V is TRBV4-3; D remains ambiguous. This CDR3 is 14 amino acids long. V lost 3 bases, J lost 0 bases, and 6 bases lay in between. Germline CDR1 LGHNA, CDR2 YSLEER. This chain's CDR3 is CASSHTYSGNTIYF. The CDR3 DNA is TGCGCCAGCAGCCATACATACTCTGGAAACACCATATATTTT.

This clone turned up a few times. The gene calls are TRBV11-3 and TRBJ2-7, with TRBD1 as a possible D gene (6 bases). Trimming shortened V by 5 bases and J by 11 bases, and 13 bases separated the two germline ends. Germline V lookup: CDR1 SGHNT, CDR2 YENEEA. The CDR3 has 11 amino acids. Here the CDR3 reads CASSVAGAKYF. For the CDR3, the DNA is TGTGCCAGCAGCGTCGCAGGGGCGAAGTACTTC.

This chain links TRBV7-2 with TRBJ1-2, with 11 bases fitting TRBD1. This CDR3 comprises 16 residues. CDR1 and CDR2 from the germline V gene are SGHTA and FQGNSA. V lost 6 bases and J lost 1; bases outside the gene matches: 7. For the CDR3, the DNA is TGTGCCAGCAGGTCGGACAGGGGGCAGCATAACTATGGCTACACCTTC. This codes for CASRSDRGQHNYGYTF.

V is TRBV2 and J is TRBJ2-3; D not certain. Trimming cost V 7 bases and J 2 bases, with 13 bases left between them. The CDR3 contains 14 residues. Germline V gene sequence: CDR1 SNHLY, CDR2 FYNNEI. CDR3 DNA sequence: TGTGCCAGCATTCGTCCCCTCCTCACAGATACGCAGTATTTT. Amino acids: CASIRPLLTDTQYF.

This clone was seen just once. The chain uses TRBV7-8 and TRBJ2-1; no clear D. Trimming removed 0 bases from V and 7 bases from J, with 7 bases in between. The germline V gene encodes CDR1 SGHVS and CDR2 FQNEAQ. There are 13 residues in the CDR3. The CDR3 loop reads CASSLASENEQFF. The CDR3 DNA sequence: TGTGCCAGCAGCTTAGCCTCCGAGAATGAGCAGTTCTTC.

In its sample, this clone was seen a few times. The gene calls are TRBV3-1 (or the pseudogene TRBV3-2) and TRBJ2-2, with TRBD2 as a possible D gene (5 bases). Germline values: CDR1 LGHDT, CDR2 YNNKEL (reference sequence). Trimming removed 0 bases at V and 1 base at J, with 9 bases between. The CDR3 runs to 16 residues. The CDR3 spells CASSQERAVNTGELFF. The CDR3 coding sequence is TGTGCCAGCAGCCAAGAAAGAGCGGTGAACACCGGGGAGCTGTTTTTT.

The chain is built from TRBV21-1 and TRBJ1-2. TRBV21-1 is tagged as a pseudogene. The CDR3 extends over 16 amino acids. Written as DNA, the CDR3 is TGTGCCAGCAGCAAAGAAAGGGCCATCCTTTTCTATGGCTACACCTTC. It specifies CASSKERAILFYGYTF.

V is TRBV7-9 and J is TRBJ2-3; D is uncertain. The CDR3 is 13 residues long. The V end was cut by 0 bases, the J end by 8 bases, with 9 bases between. CDR1 SEHNR and CDR2 FQNEAQ come from the germline V gene (reference sequence). The CDR3 region is CASSLAEVGTQYF. The CDR3 coding sequence is TGTGCCAGCAGCTTAGCCGAGGTCGGTACGCAGTATTTT. Full variable domain (rest looked up from reference TRBV7-9 and TRBJ2-3): DTGVSQNPRHKITKRGQNVTFRCDPISEHNRLYWYRQTLGQGPEFLTYFQNEAQLEKSRLLSDRFSAERPKGSFSTLEIQRTEQGDSAMYLCASSLAEVGTQYFGPGTRLTVL.

The chain links TRBV7-8 to TRBJ1-5; no clear D gene. Trimming took off 1 base at V and 1 base at J, with 5 bases between the two ends. The CDR3 covers 14 residues. CDR1 is SGHVS, CDR2 FQNEAQ, per germline. The CDR3 DNA reads as TGTGCCAGCAGCTTAGTTAGCAGCAATCAGCCCCAGCATTTT. Encoded protein: CASSLVSSNQPQHF.

The chain is built from TRBV7-2 and TRBJ2-2; a weak D match, TRBD1 (5 bases). V gave up 5 bases and J gave up 1 base, with 14 bases separating them. CDR1 is SGHTA and CDR2 is FQGNSA in the germline V gene. The CDR3 runs to 16 residues. The CDR3 nucleotides read TGTGCCAGCAGCCCGCAGGGTGGTGTGAACACCGGGGAGCTGTTTTTT. Residues: CASSPQGGVNTGELFF.

The chain carries TRBV5-1 and TRBJ2-1; 12 nucleotides match TRBD2. This CDR3 contains 15 residues. The ends lost 4 bases at V and 5 bases at J; junction bases unmatched: 4. CDR1 and CDR2 from the germline V gene are SGHRS and YFSETQ. The CDR3 bases are TGCGCCAGCAGCCCAACTAGCGGGGGGCACAATGAGCAGTTCTTC. Translation gives CASSPTSGGHNEQFF.

The chain recombines TRBV28 with TRBJ2-7; possibly TRBD1 or TRBD2 for D (6 bases each). The CDR3 length is 14 residues. The germline V gene encodes CDR1 MDHEN and CDR2 SYDVKM. Trimming stripped 2 bases from V and 2 bases from J, with 10 bases between. The CDR3 DNA reads TGTGCCAGCAGTTTAGGGGGGCCCACCTACGAGCAGTACTTC. Translated, it gives CASSLGGPTYEQYF. Full variable domain (missing parts from reference TRBV28 and TRBJ2-7): DVKVTQSSRYLVKRTGEKVFLECVQDMDHENMFWYRQDPGLGLRLIYFSYDVKMKEKGDIPEGYSVSREKKERFSLILESASTNQTSMYLCASSLGGPTYEQYFGPGTRLTVT.

The gene calls are TRBV18 and TRBJ2-1; no reliable D call. Germline lookup yields CDR1 KGHSH and CDR2 LQKENI. V lost 3 bases, J lost 6 bases, and 9 bases lay in between. CDR3 length: 13 amino acids. In DNA, the CDR3 is TGTGCCAGCTCACCGGGCTTCGCCAATGAGCAGTTCTTC. It codes for CASSPGFANEQFF.

V and J are TRBV6-5 and TRBJ1-2, with TRBD1 identical over 8 bases. CDR3 length: 15 amino acids. Germline V gene sequence: CDR1 MNHEY, CDR2 SVGAGI. With 6 bases clipped from V and 5 bases from J, the junction kept 11 bases outside the gene matches. Here the CDR3 DNA reads TGTGCCAGCAGGGTGCCCGGGCAGGGGGCTTATGGCTACACCTTC. It codes for CASRVPGQGAYGYTF.

As regards this clone: Other DNA sequences from this sample encode an identical CDR3 as well. CDR3 in DNA: TGCAGCGTTGATCAGGACAGGGTACCAACGGGGTTCCAAGAGACCCAGTACTTC. Residues: CSVDQDRVPTGFQETQYF. This sequence joins TRBV29-1 and TRBJ2-5; 8 bases agree with TRBD1. Trimming at V came to 3 bases and at J to 1 base, leaving 16 bases not matched to a gene. The CDR3 sequence is 18 residues long. Germline-derived CDR1 and CDR2 are SQVTM and ANQGSEA.

The chain has TRBV6-6 and TRBJ2-2; 7 bases are a match to TRBD1. Germline trimming cut 8 bases from V and 6 bases from J; bases unmatched to any gene: 6. CDR1 and CDR2 (germline): MNHNY, SVGAGI (reference sequence). This CDR3 has 13 residues. The CDR3 sequence is CASRDSLAGELFF. The CDR3 region has the DNA TGTGCCAGCCGGGACAGTCTGGCCGGGGAGCTGTTTTTT.

This clone was counted only a few times. As DNA, the CDR3 is TGTGCCAGCAGCTCCTACAGAGACACCATATATTTT. This gives the protein CASSSYRDTIYF. V is TRBV7-2 and J is TRBJ1-3; unclear D gene. Per germline, CDR1 SGHTA and CDR2 FQGNSA. The V and J ends lost 4 bases and 8 bases respectively, with 9 bases between them. The length of the CDR3 is 12 residues.

The V gene is TRBV7-9, the J gene TRBJ1-2; D is uncertain. Germline-derived CDR1 and CDR2 are SEHNR and FQNEAQ (reference sequence). V was pared by 5 bases and J by 4 bases, with 26 bases between. The CDR3 covers 18 residues. CDR3 DNA: TGTGCCAGCAGCACTATTTCCGGGATCCCCGGTGGAGGCTATGGCTACACCTTC. Residues: CASSTISGIPGGGYGYTF.